This TCR beta chain was recorded in a study of tumor-infiltrating lymphocytes in primary liver carcinoma. Whole-study context: Every patient in the cohort had a primary liver carcinoma. That carcinoma was treated by surgical resection. The study, taken as a whole, reports: Tumor-blood pairs (like tumor-adjacent pairs) overlapped less than tumor region pairs did. Unsorted bulk sampling ruled out any CD4+ versus CD8+ repertoire comparison.

Germline V gene lookup returns CDR1 SGHAT and CDR2 FQDESV (reference sequence). This CDR3 comprises 16 residues. With around 450 ng total RNA as template and a constant-region primer, TCR beta cDNA was made. Modified slightly, ARM-PCR produced TCR beta libraries over three nested multiplex PCR rounds. The opening two PCR rounds, around 10 cycles each, paired TRBV1-TRBV30 forward primers with a C-beta reverse primer. TCRdb analysed the multiplex PCR reads with MiXCR anew, one entry per CDR3 protein. Among fewer than 400,000 distinct CDR3 sequences listed, around three fifths were seen once. As regards this clonotype: Its antigen is not identified. One end of the junction does not line up with germline, which may come from a read error.

Blood RNA originated from unsorted whole blood, with germline DNA additionally extracted. The TCR was taken from a man aged 40-55 years with primary liver carcinoma and hepatitis B virus infection. The sample taken for sequencing was peripheral blood. This sequence joins TRBV11-1 and TRBJ2-1; 7 nucleotides line up with TRBD2. CDR3 DNA: TGTGCAAGCAGCTCCCCGCGGGAGAGCTCCTACAATGAGCAGTTCTTC. It encodes CASSSPRESSYNEQFF.